The sequence of this T cell receptor (beta chain) was determined in a study of T cells in Graves' hyperthyroidism and ophthalmopathy. Using RNA transcripts as the source, TCR beta CDR3 regions were amplified. A set of HTBI primers served as the primers for a first-round RT-PCR of the TCR CDR3. TCRdb re-derived calls from the multiplex PCR reads in MiXCR, one entry per CDR3 protein. The table records a few hundred thousand distinct CDR3 sequences, about 43% of them present only once. The table lists this clonotype with many counts. Its cognate antigen is unknown. Study-level results: Blood shared most expanded thyroid clonotypes above 0.001.

Stable hyperthyroidism: no ophthalmopathy progression over 18 months of follow-up. Investigators excluded patients with uncontrolled infection, other autoimmune disease, pregnancy or lactation. Diagnoses used clinical symptoms, serum thyroxine and TRAb, thyroid ultrasound and orbital computed tomography. The CDR3 loop spans 17 amino acids. Germline CDR1 reads LGHNA; CDR2 reads YNFKEQ. Trimming stripped 0 bases from V and 3 bases from J, with 12 bases between. The sequenced sample consisted of peripheral blood or thyroid tissue (not recorded which). This sequence originates from a woman aged 18-29 years with Graves' hyperthyroidism. The chain couples TRBV4-2 to TRBJ1-6; D is possibly TRBD1 (6 bases). CDR3: CASSQEKQGFYNSPLHF. For the CDR3, the DNA is TGTGCCAGCAGCCAAGAAAAGCAGGGGTTCTATAATTCACCCCTCCACTTT.